Listed below are T cell receptor beta chains from one sample, sequenced in a study of shared clonotypes between healthy human individuals. Profiling relied on immunoSEQ multiplex PCR, and the TCRdb table lists in-frame clones only, not all of them. The sample yields 2 million to 2.5 million clones, around 95% seen once. The specimen was naive CD4+ T cells sorted from blood. All receptors derive from a man younger than 35 in good health. The CDR3 runs from the conserved cysteine through the conserved F or W. The D gene is left open where the match is weak. Size is omitted from some rows. Given values are once, few, many or a class for expanded clones.

j_call | d_call | clone_size | v_call | cdr3_aa | cdr3_nt
TRBJ1-3 | TRBD1 | once | TRBV2 | CASSEALIFRGQGHTIYF | TGTGCCAGCAGTGAAGCGCTTATTTTTAGGGGACAGGGACACACCATATATTTT
TRBJ2-7 | TRBD1 | once | TRBV6-4 | CASSTGAVSQFAYEQYF | TGTGCCAGCAGCACAGGGGCCGTTTCCCAATTTGCCTACGAGCAGTACTTC
TRBJ2-5 | . | once | TRBV29-1 | CSVEPSRRKETQYF | TGCAGCGTTGAGCCCTCAAGGAGAAAAGAGACCCAGTACTTC
TRBJ1-1 | TRBD1 | once | TRBV6-5 | CASSRTGDIEAFF | TGTGCCAGCAGTCGGACAGGGGATATTGAAGCTTTCTTT
TRBJ1-1 | TRBD1 | . | TRBV10-3 | CAINGQGGTEAFF | TGTGCCATCAACGGGCAGGGGGGCACTGAAGCTTTCTTT
TRBJ1-5 | TRBD1 | . | TRBV18 | CASSTEGGQPQHF | TGTGCCAGCTCAACAGAAGGGGGCCAGCCCCAGCATTTT
TRBJ2-7 | . | . | TRBV6-5 | CASRFARGGSHEQYF | TGTGCCAGCAGATTCGCGAGGGGTGGGTCCCACGAGCAGTACTTC
TRBJ2-5 | TRBD2 | . | TRBV5-4 | CASSSRLAGNQETQYF | TGTGCCAGCAGCTCGCGACTAGCGGGGAACCAAGAGACCCAGTACTTC
TRBJ2-7 | TRBD2 | . | TRBV27 | CASSLAGGPYEQYF | TGTGCCAGCAGTTTAGCGGGAGGGCCGTACGAGCAGTACTTC
TRBJ2-6 | . | . | TRBV5-4 | CASSGEKPQGSGANVLTF | TGTGCCAGCAGCGGGGAGAAACCACAGGGTTCTGGGGCCAACGTCCTGACTTTC
TRBJ2-7 | TRBD2 | . | TRBV5-1 | CASSGAGLAGVSEQYF | TGCGCCAGCAGCGGGGCGGGACTAGCGGGAGTAAGCGAGCAGTACTTC
TRBJ1-1 | . | once | TRBV5-1 | CASSGQGGNTEAFF | TGCGCCAGCAGCGGGCAGGGAGGGAACACTGAAGCTTTCTTT
TRBJ2-3 | . | . | TRBV2 | CASSDPGTDTQYF | TGTGCCAGCAGTGACCCCGGGACAGATACGCAGTATTTT
TRBJ2-3 | . | once | TRBV7-2 | CASSSFKSTDTQYF | TGTGCCAGCAGCTCCTTTAAAAGCACAGATACGCAGTATTTT
TRBJ2-7 | TRBD2 | . | TRBV28 | CASSPTSGGFYEQYF | TGTGCCAGCAGCCCGACTAGCGGGGGCTTCTACGAGCAGTACTTC
TRBJ2-4 | . | . | TRBV27 | CASSLLPGNIQYF | TGTGCCAGCAGCCTGCTGCCGGGGAACATTCAGTACTTC
TRBJ2-5 | TRBD1 | once | TRBV5-6 | CASSLVGQGPEETQYF | TGTGCCAGCAGCTTGGTGGGACAGGGGCCGGAGGAGACCCAGTACTTC
TRBJ1-5 | . | . | TRBV5-1 | CASSLEAGINQPQHF | TGCGCCAGCAGCTTGGAAGCGGGGATCAATCAGCCCCAGCATTTT
TRBJ2-1 | . | . | TRBV4-1 | CASSQVRGGGLPQFF | TGCGCCAGCAGCCAAGTACGCGGCGGGGGCCTACCCCAGTTCTTC
TRBJ1-1 | . | . | TRBV5-4 | CASSTQVSNTEAFF | TGTGCCAGCAGCACTCAGGTCTCGAACACTGAAGCTTTCTTT
TRBJ2-5 | . | . | TRBV6-5 | CATRFTGQETQYF | TGTGCCACCCGGTTTACGGGACAAGAGACCCAGTACTTC
TRBJ2-5 | . | . | TRBV4-3 | CASSQDLLSGGQTQYF | TGCGCCAGCAGCCAAGACTTACTTAGTGGGGGGCAGACCCAGTACTTC
TRBJ2-1 | TRBD1 | . | TRBV6-4 | CASSEAGGKVNEQFF | TGTGCCAGCAGTGAGGCAGGGGGTAAAGTCAATGAGCAGTTCTTC
TRBJ2-1 | TRBD2 | . | TRBV7-2 | CASSPPRGVRNEQFF | TGTGCCAGCAGCCCCCCTCGGGGGGTCAGGAATGAGCAGTTCTTC
TRBJ1-4 | . | once | TRBV18 | CASSPSNEKLFF | TGTGCCAGCTCACCATCAAATGAAAAACTGTTTTTT
TRBJ2-2 | . | . | TRBV5-1 | CASRDGPTAGELFF | TGCGCCAGCAGGGACGGCCCCACCGCCGGGGAGCTGTTTTTT
TRBJ1-2 | TRBD1 | . | TRBV5-6 | CASRPTGGAEGYTF | TGTGCCAGCAGACCGACAGGGGGCGCGGAAGGCTACACCTTC
TRBJ2-7 | . | . | TRBV10-3 | CASQNRYYEQYF | TGTGCCAGCCAAAACAGGTACTACGAGCAGTACTTC
TRBJ2-7 | TRBD1 | . | TRBV5-6 | CASSPGTGGREQYF | TGTGCCAGCAGCCCCGGGACAGGGGGCCGGGAGCAGTACTTC
TRBJ1-6 | . | once | TRBV7-9 | CASSLKFTQGRKDNSPLHF | TGTGCCAGCAGCTTGAAGTTTACGCAGGGAAGAAAGGATAATTCACCCCTCCACTTT
TRBJ2-7 | . | . | TRBV15 | CATSRGGAGTAPYEQYF | TGTGCCACCAGCAGGGGGGGAGCCGGGACAGCTCCCTACGAGCAGTACTTC
TRBJ2-2 | . | . | TRBV7-2 | CASSLPAPTGELFF | TGTGCCAGCAGCTTACCAGCCCCCACCGGGGAGCTGTTTTTT
TRBJ2-2 | TRBD2 | . | TRBV27 | CASSLLAGVPGELFF | TGTGCCAGCAGTTTGCTAGCGGGCGTCCCCGGGGAGCTGTTTTTT
TRBJ2-7 | . | once | TRBV6-6 | CASMGQTYEQYF | TGTGCCAGCATGGGTCAAACCTACGAGCAGTACTTC
TRBJ2-7 | . | . | TRBV4-1 | CASSLRDGSYEQYF | TGCGCCAGCAGCCTCCGGGACGGATCCTACGAGCAGTACTTC
TRBJ2-5 | TRBD1 | . | TRBV5-1 | CASSDTGAGETQYF | TGCGCCAGCAGCGACACAGGGGCGGGAGAGACCCAGTACTTC
TRBJ1-2 | . | . | TRBV28 | CASSLARDSGYTF | TGTGCCAGCAGTTTGGCACGGGATAGCGGCTACACCTTC
TRBJ1-6 | . | few | TRBV10-3 | CAISDVRGGNSPLHF | TGTGCCATCAGTGATGTTAGGGGTGGAAATTCACCCCTCCACTTT
TRBJ2-1 | . | . | TRBV9 | CASSAGLYNEQFF | TGTGCCAGCAGCGCGGGGCTTTACAATGAGCAGTTCTTC
TRBJ1-2 | TRBD1 | . | TRBV2 | CASSGGTGNPLYGYTF | TGTGCCAGCAGTGGCGGGACAGGCAACCCCCTATATGGCTACACCTTC
TRBJ2-7 | . | . | TRBV28 | CASRRGGSRGAYEQYF | TGTGCCAGCAGGAGAGGTGGAAGTAGGGGGGCCTACGAGCAGTACTTC
TRBJ2-7 | . | . | TRBV5-1 | CASSLGTSSYEQYF | TGCGCCAGCAGCTTGGGCACAAGCTCCTACGAGCAGTACTTC
TRBJ1-2 | . | . | TRBV6-1 | CASRPGPSGYTF | TGTGCCAGCAGGCCAGGGCCGAGCGGCTACACCTTC
TRBJ2-5 | . | . | TRBV4-3 | CASSQGGQIRGETQYF | TGCGCCAGCAGCCAGGGGGGACAGATTCGGGGAGAGACCCAGTACTTC
TRBJ2-2 | . | few | TRBV19 | CASGGELMGELFF | TGTGCCAGTGGTGGCGAACTTATGGGGGAGCTGTTTTTT
TRBJ2-7 | . | . | TRBV18 | CASSPLLAGMSYEQYF | TGTGCCAGCTCACCATTACTGGCGGGAATGTCCTACGAGCAGTACTTC
TRBJ2-3 | TRBD1 | . | TRBV28 | CASSSGTGGHTQYF | TGTGCCAGCAGTTCCGGGACAGGGGGACATACGCAGTATTTT
TRBJ2-7 | TRBD2 | . | TRBV6-5 | CASSYASGGFYEQYF | TGTGCCAGCAGTTACGCTAGCGGGGGGTTCTACGAGCAGTACTTC
TRBJ1-3 | . | once | TRBV5-1 | CASSLALPGNTIYF | TGCGCCAGCAGCTTGGCCCTACCTGGAAACACCATATATTTT
TRBJ1-2 | TRBD1 | . | TRBV19 | CASRGQGAVSGYGYTF | TGTGCCAGTAGGGGACAGGGGGCTGTTTCTGGCTATGGCTACACCTTC
TRBJ1-2 | . | . | TRBV25-1 | CASSESLGYGYTF | TGTGCCAGCAGTGAGTCACTGGGCTATGGCTACACCTTC
TRBJ1-1 | . | . | TRBV2 | CASTKVNTEAFF | TGTGCCAGCACTAAGGTAAACACTGAAGCTTTCTTT
TRBJ2-7 | . | . | TRBV7-9 | CASSPFAGISYEQYF | TGTGCCAGCAGCCCCTTTGCGGGTATCTCCTACGAGCAGTACTTC